This TCR beta chain was recovered during a study of T-cell reconstitution after alpha-beta-depleted transplantation in children. This clonotype occurred many times. For TCRbeta, the library was prepared with unique molecular identifiers. MiXCR was run by TCRdb on the PCR reads, yielding one entry per CDR3 protein. The sample lists 190,000 or so distinct CDR3 sequences; around 6.8% were seen once. Sequencing was performed on PBMCs from the stem cell graft donor, taken from the stem cell graft. The source is a human donor who donated a stem cell graft to a child with Wiskott-Aldrich syndrome.

CDR3 protein: CSALKTDQPQHF. CDR3 bases: TGCAGTGCTCTAAAAACTGATCAGCCCCAGCATTTT. The chain joins TRBV20-1 to TRBJ1-5; D remains unclear. CDR3 length: 12 amino acids. Between the trimmed V and J ends, which lost 5 bases and 5 bases, there was a span of 10 bases. CDR1 and CDR2 (germline): DFQATT, SNEGSKA (reference sequence).